This T cell receptor beta chain was sequenced for a study of shared clonotypes between healthy human individuals. Broader study findings: When naive CD4 clonotypes were compared across several donors, roughly 4.9% were shared. Lower generation probabilities were found for non-shared clonotypes than for those shared by all four donors.

In the naive CD8 group, cells lacked CD45RO and were positively selected for CCR7, so terminally differentiated effector memory CD45RA+ cells were left out. The study drew all its donors from Caucasian adults living in Nashville, Tennessee. The study ran the assay at deep level. Here immunoSEQ multiplex PCR was the method, and the copy in TCRdb shows in-frame clones only, minus some. The profile shows some 2 million clones, about 95% of them singletons. In the case of this clone: Its matching antigen is unknown.

The TCR was taken from a young man in good health. Sequencing input: naive CD8+ T cells sorted from blood.

The CDR3 nucleotides are TGCGCCAGCAGCCCGACTACCGGGCTCGGAGGTGAAAAACTGTTTTTT. This gives the protein CASSPTTGLGGEKLFF. This chain links TRBV5-1 with TRBJ1-4; D gene ambiguous. V lost 4 bases and J 7 bases, leaving 20 bases between the germline ends. Per the germline V gene, CDR1 is SGHRS and CDR2 is YFSETQ. CDR3 length equals 16 residues. The full variable domain, with the rest looked up from reference TRBV5-1 and TRBJ1-4, is KAGVTQTPRYLIKTRGQQVTLSCSPISGHRSVSWYQQTPGQGLQFLFEYFSETQRNKGNFPGRFSGRQFSNSRSEMNVSTLELGDSALYLCASSPTTGLGGEKLFFGSGTQLSVL.